Listed below are T cell receptor beta chains from one sample, sequenced in a study of T cell changes during pregnancy in multiple sclerosis. Profiled with immunoSEQ multiplex PCR; TCRdb holds only in-frame clones, not every one. The sample lists 55,000 to 65,000 clones, roughly 90% occurring once. The material sequenced was peripheral blood, taken in the first trimester of pregnancy. The receptors were sampled from a female donor in good health, enrolled as a control in a pregnancy study. The CDR3 runs from the conserved cysteine through the conserved F or W. Each record gives: V gene, D gene, J gene, clone size, CDR3 DNA, CDR3 protein. D genes are given only for firm matches. Size is stated for part of the rows, as once, few or many counts, or as a class when the clone is expanded.

TRBV6-1	-	TRBJ1-5	few	TGTGCCACCTACAATCAGCCCCAGCATTTT	CATYNQPQHF
TRBV7-3	-	TRBJ2-3	-	TGTGCCAGCAGCTTATTCGGGGATACGCAGTATTTT	CASSLFGDTQYF
TRBV12-2	-	TRBJ1-1	-	TGTGCAAGTCGCTTCAATTCCCAACCAGGAGGCAAAGTGAACACTGAAGCTTTCTTT	CASRFNSQPGGKVNTEAFF
TRBV11-2	TRBD1	TRBJ1-2	-	TGTGCCAGCAGCTTAGAGCCAGGGGGCAGTGGCTACACCTTC	CASSLEPGGSGYTF
TRBV13	-	TRBJ2-6	-	TGTGCCAGCAGCTTAGGGGGCCCCTCTGGGGCCAACGTCCTGACTTTC	CASSLGGPSGANVLTF
TRBV7-3	TRBD2	TRBJ2-5	-	TGTGCCAGCAGCTTAGCGGGGGAAGGGACCCAGTACTTC	CASSLAGEGTQYF
TRBV7-6	-	TRBJ2-2	-	TGTGCCAGCAGCCCGGACATGACCGGGGAGCTGTTTTTT	CASSPDMTGELFF
TRBV11-2	-	TRBJ1-2	-	TGTGCCAGCAGCTCTCCCCGGGGAGGCAATGGCTACACCTTC	CASSSPRGGNGYTF
TRBV19	-	TRBJ1-2	-	TGTGCCAGTAGTATTAGCTTATATGGCTACACCTTC	CASSISLYGYTF
TRBV2	TRBD1	TRBJ2-7	-	TGTGCCAGCAGTTGGGACAGTTACGAGCAGTACTTC	CASSWDSYEQYF
TRBV6-7	-	TRBJ1-5	-	TGTGCCAGCAGTTACTCGAGGAGGGGCGACAGAAATCAGCCCCAGCATTTT	CASSYSRRGDRNQPQHF
TRBV7-3	TRBD1	TRBJ2-7	-	TGTGCCAGCAGCTTAAATAGCCGTGGGACAGGGGGCGAGCAGTACTTC	CASSLNSRGTGGEQYF
TRBV7-2	TRBD1	TRBJ1-2	-	TGTGCCAGCAGCTACCAAACAGGGGGGAGCTATGGCTACACCTTC	CASSYQTGGSYGYTF
TRBV5-1	TRBD2	TRBJ2-5	-	TGCGCCAGCAGCTTGGAACTAGCGGTTGGGGAGACCCAGTACTTC	CASSLELAVGETQYF
TRBV20-1	TRBD2	TRBJ2-1	-	TGCAGCGGCGGGAGGGGTAATGAGCAGTTCTTC	CSGGRGNEQFF
TRBV30	TRBD1	TRBJ1-2	-	TGTGCCTGGAGTGTTGGGACAGGGACGCGTAACTATGGCTACACCTTC	CAWSVGTGTRNYGYTF
TRBV5-5	-	TRBJ2-3	-	TGTGCCAGCAGCCCCGAGGGGGAGTTCACAGATACGCAGTATTTT	CASSPEGEFTDTQYF
TRBV7-8	-	TRBJ2-7	medium-sized	TGTGCCAGCAGCTTAGAAGACTGGGCCTACGAGCAGTACTTC	CASSLEDWAYEQYF
TRBV7-2	-	TRBJ2-1	-	TGTGCCAGCAGCTTATCATGGCCCTTAGAGGAGTTCTTC	CASSLSWPLEEFF
TRBV27	TRBD1	TRBJ2-7	-	TGTGCCAGCAGTGCCTTAGGGGACAGGGTACGGAGGGAGCAGTACTTC	CASSALGDRVRREQYF
TRBV7-2	TRBD1	TRBJ1-2	-	TGTGCCAGCAAGAGGACAGGGGGAACTAACTATGGCTACACCTTC	CASKRTGGTNYGYTF
TRBV5-6	-	TRBJ1-4	-	TGTGCCAGCAGCTTGGCCGGTCGAGACAGCACTGAAAAACTGTTTTTT	CASSLAGRDSTEKLFF
TRBV18	-	TRBJ2-7	-	TGTGCCAGCTCACCACGGACTAAGGACGAGCAGTACTTC	CASSPRTKDEQYF
TRBV7-8	TRBD2	TRBJ2-1	-	TGTGCCAGCCTCGGGCTAGCGGGAGGGCCTAATGAGCAGTTCTTC	CASLGLAGGPNEQFF
TRBV5-6	TRBD1	TRBJ1-2	-	TGTGCCAGCAGCCGAGACAGGGGTTGGATCTATGGCTACACCTTC	CASSRDRGWIYGYTF
TRBV7-2	TRBD1	TRBJ2-7	-	TGTGCCAGCAGCCTCTCAAGGGACAGGACCTACGAGCAGTACTTC	CASSLSRDRTYEQYF
TRBV12-5	TRBD1	TRBJ1-5	-	TGTGCTAGTGTCACGGGACAGGGCAATCAGCCCCAGCATTTT	CASVTGQGNQPQHF
TRBV7-8	-	TRBJ1-4	-	TGTGCCAGCAGCTTAGCGACGGATGCCATTCCTCGGGGTGAAAAACTGTTTTTT	CASSLATDAIPRGEKLFF
TRBV4-1	-	TRBJ2-2	-	TGCGCCAGCAGGTCGGCAGGGTACAGCGGGGAGCTGTTTTTT	CASRSAGYSGELFF
TRBV2	-	TRBJ1-1	-	TGTGCCAGCAGCCTGACAGGAGCGAACACTGAAGCTTTCTTT	CASSLTGANTEAFF
TRBV29-1	-	TRBJ1-1	-	TGCAGCGTAAGGAACAGCCGTGGGAACACTGAAGCTTTCTTT	CSVRNSRGNTEAFF
TRBV7-3	TRBD1	TRBJ2-1	-	TGTGCCAGCAGCCGGGACAGACTTTTAGAGCAGTTCTTC	CASSRDRLLEQFF
TRBV11-2	TRBD2	TRBJ2-1	-	TGTGCCAGCAGCTTAGATCGACTAGCGGGAGTGGTCTATGAGCAGTTCTTC	CASSLDRLAGVVYEQFF
TRBV11-2	TRBD2	TRBJ2-5	-	TGTGCCAGCAGCTTCGGGGGGGCTGAAGAATGGGAGACCCAGTACTTC	CASSFGGAEEWETQYF
TRBV11-3	TRBD2	TRBJ2-7	few	TGTGCCAGCAGCCCCCATAGCGGGCACGAGCAGTACTTC	CASSPHSGHEQYF
TRBV29-1	-	TRBJ1-1	-	TGCAGCGTGGGGGGGCTTCAAGCTTTCTTT	CSVGGLQAFF
TRBV10-3	TRBD2	TRBJ2-7	-	TGTGCCATCAGTGGTTTCACGGGAGGGGTAGGTGAGCAGTACTTC	CAISGFTGGVGEQYF
TRBV19	TRBD1	TRBJ2-6	-	TGTGCCAGTAGTATCCAGGGACAGGGGGCGGGTGGGGCCAACGTCCTGACTTTC	CASSIQGQGAGGANVLTF
TRBV27	-	TRBJ1-6	-	TGTGCCAGCAGTTTGGCGGCCGGGTCAAATTCACCCCTCCACTTT	CASSLAAGSNSPLHF
TRBV4-1	-	TRBJ2-7	-	TGCGCCAGCAGCCGAGGACTGGATTCCTACGAGCAGTACTTC	CASSRGLDSYEQYF